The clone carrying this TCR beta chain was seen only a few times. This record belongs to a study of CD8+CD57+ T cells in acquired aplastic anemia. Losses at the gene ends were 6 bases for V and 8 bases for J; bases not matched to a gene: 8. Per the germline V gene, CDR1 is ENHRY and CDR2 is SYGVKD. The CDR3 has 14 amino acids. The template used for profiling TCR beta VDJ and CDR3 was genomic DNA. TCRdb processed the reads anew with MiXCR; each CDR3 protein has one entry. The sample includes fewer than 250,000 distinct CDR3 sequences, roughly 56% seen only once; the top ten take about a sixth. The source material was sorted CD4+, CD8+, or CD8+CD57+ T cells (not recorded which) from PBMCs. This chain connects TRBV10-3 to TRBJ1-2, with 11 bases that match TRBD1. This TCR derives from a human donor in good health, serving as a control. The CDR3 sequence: CAIRVQGQGGGYTF. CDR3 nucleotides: TGTGCCATCAGGGTTCAGGGACAGGGGGGCGGCTACACCTTC.